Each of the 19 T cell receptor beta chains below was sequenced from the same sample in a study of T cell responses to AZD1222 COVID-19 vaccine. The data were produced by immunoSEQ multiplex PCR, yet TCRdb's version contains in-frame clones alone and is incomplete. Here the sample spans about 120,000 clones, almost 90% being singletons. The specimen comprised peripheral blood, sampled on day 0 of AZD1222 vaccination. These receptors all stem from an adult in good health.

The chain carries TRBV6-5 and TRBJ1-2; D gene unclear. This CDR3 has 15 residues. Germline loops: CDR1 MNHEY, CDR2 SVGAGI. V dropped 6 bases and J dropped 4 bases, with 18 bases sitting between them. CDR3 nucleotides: TGTGCCAGCAGACTCGAGACGGGCGGGCCCTATGGCTACACCTTC. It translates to CASRLETGGPYGYTF.

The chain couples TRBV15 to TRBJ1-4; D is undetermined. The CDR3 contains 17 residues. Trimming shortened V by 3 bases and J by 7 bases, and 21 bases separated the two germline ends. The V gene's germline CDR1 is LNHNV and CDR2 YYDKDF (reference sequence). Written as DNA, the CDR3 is TGTGCCACCAGCAGGGAGAAACTTGTTGGTGGACTTGAAAAACTGTTTTTT. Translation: CATSREKLVGGLEKLFF.

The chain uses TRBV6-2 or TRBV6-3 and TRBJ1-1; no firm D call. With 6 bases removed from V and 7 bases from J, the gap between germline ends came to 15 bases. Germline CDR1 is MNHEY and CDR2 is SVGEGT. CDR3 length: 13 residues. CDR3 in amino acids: CASSRPQVHEAFF. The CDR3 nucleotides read TGTGCCAGCAGCCGTCCACAAGTTCATGAAGCTTTCTTT.

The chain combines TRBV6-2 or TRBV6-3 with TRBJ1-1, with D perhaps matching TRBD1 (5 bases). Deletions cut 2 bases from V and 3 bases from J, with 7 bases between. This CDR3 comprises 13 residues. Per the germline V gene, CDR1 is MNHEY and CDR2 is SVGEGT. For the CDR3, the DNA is TGTGCCAGCAGTTACAGGGGCGACACTGAAGCTTTCTTT. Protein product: CASSYRGDTEAFF.

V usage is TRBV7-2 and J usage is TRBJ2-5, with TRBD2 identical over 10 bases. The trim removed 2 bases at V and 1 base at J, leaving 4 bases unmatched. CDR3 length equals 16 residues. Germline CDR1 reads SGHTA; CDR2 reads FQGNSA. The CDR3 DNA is TGTGCCAGCAGCTTACTAGCGGGGGCCCTCCAAGAGACCCAGTACTTC. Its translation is CASSLLAGALQETQYF.

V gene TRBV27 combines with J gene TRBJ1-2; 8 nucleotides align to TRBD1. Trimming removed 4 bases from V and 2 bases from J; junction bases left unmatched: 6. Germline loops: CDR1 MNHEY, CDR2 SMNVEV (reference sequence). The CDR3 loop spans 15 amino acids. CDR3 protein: CASSWTGRTNYGYTF. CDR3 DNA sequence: TGTGCCAGCAGTTGGACAGGGCGAACGAACTATGGCTACACCTTC.

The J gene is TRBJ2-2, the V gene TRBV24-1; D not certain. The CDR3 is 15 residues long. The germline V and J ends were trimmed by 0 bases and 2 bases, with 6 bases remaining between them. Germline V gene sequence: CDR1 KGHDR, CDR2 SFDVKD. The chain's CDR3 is CATSDLNGNTGELFF. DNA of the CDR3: TGTGCCACCAGTGATTTGAACGGTAACACCGGGGAGCTGTTTTTT.

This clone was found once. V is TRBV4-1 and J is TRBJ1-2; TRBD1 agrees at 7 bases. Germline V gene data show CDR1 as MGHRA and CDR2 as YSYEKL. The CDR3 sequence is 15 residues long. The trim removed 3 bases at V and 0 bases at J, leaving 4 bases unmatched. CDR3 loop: CASSHYRGTNYGYTF. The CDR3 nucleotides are TGCGCCAGCAGCCATTACAGGGGAACTAACTATGGCTACACCTTC.

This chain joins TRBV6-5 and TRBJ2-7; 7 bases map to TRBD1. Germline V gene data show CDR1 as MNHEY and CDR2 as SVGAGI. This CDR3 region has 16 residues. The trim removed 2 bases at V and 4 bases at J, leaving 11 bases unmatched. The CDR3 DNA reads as TGTGCCAGCAGTTACAGAATACAGGGGTTGGGGTACGAGCAGTACTTC. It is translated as CASSYRIQGLGYEQYF.

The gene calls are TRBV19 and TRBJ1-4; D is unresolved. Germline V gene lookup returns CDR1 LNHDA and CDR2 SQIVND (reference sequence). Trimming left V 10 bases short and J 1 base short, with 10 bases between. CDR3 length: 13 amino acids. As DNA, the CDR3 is TGTGCCACCACGTCCTTAACTAATGAAAAACTGTTTTTT. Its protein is CATTSLTNEKLFF.

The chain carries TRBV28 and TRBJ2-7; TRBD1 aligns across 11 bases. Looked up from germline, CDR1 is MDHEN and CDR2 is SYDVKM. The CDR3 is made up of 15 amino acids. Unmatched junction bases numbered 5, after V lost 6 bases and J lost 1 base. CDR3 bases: TGTGCCAGCAGGCAGGACAGGGGGCCTTCCTACGAGCAGTACTTC. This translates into CASRQDRGPSYEQYF.

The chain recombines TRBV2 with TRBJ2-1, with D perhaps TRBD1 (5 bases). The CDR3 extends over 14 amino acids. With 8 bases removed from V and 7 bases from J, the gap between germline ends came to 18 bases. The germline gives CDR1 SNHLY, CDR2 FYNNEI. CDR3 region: CASPGEDTGNEQFF. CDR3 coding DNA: TGTGCCAGCCCTGGAGAGGACACCGGGAATGAGCAGTTCTTC.

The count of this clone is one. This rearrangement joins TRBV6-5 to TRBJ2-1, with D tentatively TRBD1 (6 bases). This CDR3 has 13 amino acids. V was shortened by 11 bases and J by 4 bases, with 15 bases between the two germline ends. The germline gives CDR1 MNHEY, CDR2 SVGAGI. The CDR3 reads CAGQGQGYNEQFF. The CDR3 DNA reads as TGTGCCGGGCAGGGGCAGGGTTACAATGAGCAGTTCTTC.

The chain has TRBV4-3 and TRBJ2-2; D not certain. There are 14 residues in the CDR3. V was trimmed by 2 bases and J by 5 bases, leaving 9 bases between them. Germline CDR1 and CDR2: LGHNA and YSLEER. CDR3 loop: CASSQFSRTGELFF. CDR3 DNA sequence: TGCGCCAGCAGCCAATTTTCCCGGACCGGGGAGCTGTTTTTT.

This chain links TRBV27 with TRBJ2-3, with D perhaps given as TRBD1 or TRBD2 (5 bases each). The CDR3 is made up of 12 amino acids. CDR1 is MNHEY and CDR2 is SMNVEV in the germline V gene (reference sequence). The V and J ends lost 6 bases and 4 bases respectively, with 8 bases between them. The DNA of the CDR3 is TGTGCCAGCAGCTGGGGGTCAGATACGCAGTATTTT. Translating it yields CASSWGSDTQYF.

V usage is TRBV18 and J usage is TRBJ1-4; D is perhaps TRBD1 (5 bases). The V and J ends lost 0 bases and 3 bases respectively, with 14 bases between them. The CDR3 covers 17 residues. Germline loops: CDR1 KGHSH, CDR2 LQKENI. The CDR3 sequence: CASSPPRGEEANEKLFF. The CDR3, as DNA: TGTGCCAGCTCACCACCGAGGGGCGAAGAAGCTAATGAAAAACTGTTTTTT.

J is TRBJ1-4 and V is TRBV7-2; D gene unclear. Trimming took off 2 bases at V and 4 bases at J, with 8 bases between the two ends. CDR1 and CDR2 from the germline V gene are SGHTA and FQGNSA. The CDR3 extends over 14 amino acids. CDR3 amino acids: CASSLFTFNEKLFF. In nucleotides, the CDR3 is TGTGCCAGCAGCTTATTCACTTTTAATGAAAAACTGTTTTTT.

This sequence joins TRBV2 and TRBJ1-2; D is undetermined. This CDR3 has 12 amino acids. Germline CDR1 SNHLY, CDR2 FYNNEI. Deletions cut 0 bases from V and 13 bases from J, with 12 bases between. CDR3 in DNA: TGTGCCAGCAGTGAAGCGCTAATTGGGTTCACCTTC. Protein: CASSEALIGFTF.

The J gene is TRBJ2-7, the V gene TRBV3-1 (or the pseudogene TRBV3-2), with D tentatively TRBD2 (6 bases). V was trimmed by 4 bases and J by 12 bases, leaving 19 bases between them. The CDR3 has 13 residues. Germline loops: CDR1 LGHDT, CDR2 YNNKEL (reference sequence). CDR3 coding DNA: TGTGCCAGCAGCCCGGTCCCTGACGGGGGACGGTACTTC. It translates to CASSPVPDGGRYF.